The entry below describes one TCR beta chain. The target antigen is unknown. This record comes from a study of T cell responses to AZD1222 COVID-19 vaccine. Profiling relied on immunoSEQ multiplex PCR, and the TCRdb table lists in-frame clones only, not all of them. The sample consists of about 94,000 clones, 85% of them appearing once. Germline loops: CDR1 SGHNT, CDR2 YYREEE (reference sequence). V shed 2 bases, J shed 3 bases, and the junction held 3 bases outside the gene matches. This CDR3 is built from 14 residues. It was second doses at about 4 or about 12 weeks that were pooled. The study's findings and limits: The study identified only six AZD1222 recipients as seropositive at baseline.

The source of this sequence is an adult who received the AZD1222 COVID-19 vaccine. J is TRBJ2-5 and V is TRBV5-4; TRBD2 matches at 8 bases. The sequences come from peripheral blood, collected 28 days after the second AZD1222 dose. The CDR3 is CASSFSGGEETQYF. CDR3 bases: TGTGCCAGCAGCTTTTCGGGGGGGGAAGAGACCCAGTACTTC.